This record covers a single T cell receptor (beta chain). The CDR3 spans 14 residues. The germline V gene encodes CDR1 MDHEN and CDR2 SYDVKM. Unmatched junction bases numbered 2, after V lost 4 bases and J lost 1 base. The data stem from a study of shared clonotypes between healthy human individuals. The DNA input per sorted-subset replicate PCR was roughly 0.2 ug, corresponding to 25,000 to 30,000 T cell genomes. Method: immunoSEQ multiplex PCR; TCRdb's copy keeps in-frame clones and lacks some. The data contain roughly 550,000 clones, over 95% of them singletons. CD45RO-negative, CCR7-positively selected cells formed the naive CD8 fraction, excluding terminally differentiated effector memory CD45RA+ cells.

Sequencing input: naive CD8+ T cells sorted from blood. The clonotype comes from a woman aged 30 to 39 in good health. The rearrangement joins TRBV28 to TRBJ2-3; 7 bases match TRBD1. The CDR3 nucleotides read TGTGCCAGCAGTTGGACAGGCGGCACAGATACGCAGTATTTT. It translates to CASSWTGGTDTQYF.